These 26 T cell receptor beta chains came from one sample sequenced in a study of a mutant IDH1 vaccine in newly diagnosed glioma. Time point denoted: baseline, week 1 (first vaccination visit). Treatment given: pre-vaccination baseline after standard-of-care therapy. The assay was immunoSEQ multiplex PCR, and TCRdb's table has in-frame clones only and misses some. This sample has fewer than 100,000 clones, with approximately 90% found just once. Sequencing was performed on PBMCs, taken from a glioma patient treated with radiotherapy, temozolomide or both. The receptors come from a woman between 45 and 65 years old with glioma.

V and J are TRBV28 and TRBJ1-4; D is possibly TRBD1 (5 bases). Trimming took off 4 bases at V and 8 bases at J, with 14 bases between the two ends. Germline CDR1 reads MDHEN; CDR2 reads SYDVKM. This CDR3 comprises 14 residues. The CDR3 loop reads CASSYQGLGEKLFF. CDR3 coding DNA: TGTGCCAGCAGTTACCAGGGCCTGGGAGAAAAACTGTTTTTT.

This sequence joins TRBV30 and TRBJ1-2, with D hard to call. The CDR3 runs 13 residues. Trimming left V 0 bases short and J 6 bases short, with 11 bases between. The germline gives CDR1 GTSNPN, CDR2 SVGIG (reference sequence). The chain's CDR3 is CAWSVRLGHGYTF. In DNA form, the CDR3 reads TGTGCCTGGAGTGTAAGGTTAGGGCATGGCTACACCTTC.

This clone was picked up one time. The V call is TRBV6-5, the J call TRBJ2-1; unclear D gene. CDR1 MNHEY and CDR2 SVGAGI come from the germline V gene. This CDR3 has 14 residues. The germline V and J ends were trimmed by 0 bases and 8 bases, with 11 bases remaining between them. DNA for the CDR3: TGTGCCAGCAGTTACTCGAAGGGCCGCCATGAGCAGTTCTTC. As protein: CASSYSKGRHEQFF.

V is TRBV28 and J is TRBJ2-7, with TRBD1 as a possible D gene (6 bases). This CDR3 is 15 amino acids long. Germline values: CDR1 MDHEN, CDR2 SYDVKM. V lost 5 bases and J 4 bases, leaving 18 bases between the germline ends. The chain's CDR3 is CASSPLNGQLYEQYF. The CDR3 DNA is TGTGCCAGCAGTCCCCTTAACGGACAGCTTTACGAGCAGTACTTC.

V gene TRBV9 combines with J gene TRBJ2-6, with D possibly being TRBD2 (7 bases). Trimming removed 4 bases at V and 1 base at J, with 12 bases between. Germline V gene sequence: CDR1 SGDLS, CDR2 YYNGEE. CDR3 length: 16 residues. This chain's CDR3 is CASSLGGGSGANVLTF. DNA for the CDR3: TGTGCCAGCAGCTTAGGGGGAGGGTCTGGGGCCAACGTCCTGACTTTC.

In this sample, this clone turned up a few times. The V and J genes are TRBV7-9 and TRBJ2-7, with no clear D. Germline V lookup: CDR1 SEHNR, CDR2 FQNEAQ (reference sequence). V was clipped by 4 bases and J by 3 bases, with 13 bases between them. The CDR3 length is 14 residues. CDR3 sequence reads: CASSSRARDYEQYF. The CDR3 DNA sequence: TGTGCCAGCAGCTCCCGGGCCCGAGACTACGAGCAGTACTTC.

V usage is TRBV2 and J usage is TRBJ2-7, with TRBD2 as a possible D gene (5 bases). There are 15 residues in the CDR3. V lost 5 bases to trimming and J lost 3 bases, with 17 bases between them. Per the germline V gene, CDR1 is SNHLY and CDR2 is FYNNEI. The CDR3 DNA reads as TGTGCCAGCAGTCCCGGGGTAGCGCAATACTACGAGCAGTACTTC. This sequence encodes CASSPGVAQYYEQYF.

J is TRBJ1-2 and V is TRBV27; unclear D gene. The V gene lost 2 bases and the J gene lost 2 bases, with 6 bases spanning the gap. CDR1 is MNHEY, CDR2 SMNVEV, per germline (reference sequence). The CDR3 is 13 residues long. In DNA form, the CDR3 reads TGTGCCAGCAGTTTAGGCAGAAACTATGGCTACACCTTC. Its translation is CASSLGRNYGYTF.

The chain combines TRBV10-3 with TRBJ2-7; 10 nucleotides match TRBD1. V was clipped by 9 bases and J by 7 bases; unmatched bases: 12. Germline CDR1 and CDR2: ENHRY and SYGVKD. The CDR3 extends over 14 amino acids. The CDR3 region has the DNA TGTGCCATAGCGACAGGGGGCTCCTCATGGGAGCAGTACTTC. Amino acids: CAIATGGSSWEQYF.

This clone was counted a single time. This chain joins TRBV9 and TRBJ2-6; 10 bases align to TRBD2. From germline, CDR1 is SGDLS and CDR2 YYNGEE. The CDR3 length is 19 residues. Trimming took 0 bases from V and 0 from J; bases not matched to a gene: 6. Here the CDR3 DNA reads TGTGCCAGCAGCGTAGAGCATCCTAGCGGGAGCTCTGGGGCCAACGTCCTGACTTTC. Protein sequence: CASSVEHPSGSSGANVLTF.

For this clone: Germline and junction disagree at one end, which may indicate a read error. The chain combines TRBV7-7 with TRBJ2-5, with TRBD2 matching 10 bases. The CDR3 loop spans 17 amino acids. Germline values: CDR1 SSHAT, CDR2 FNYEAQ (reference sequence). CDR3 nucleotides: TGTGCTAGCAGCTTAGCGCATAGCGGGGGGTTGCGGGAGACCCAGTACTTC. Its protein is CASSLAHSGGLRETQYF.

The chain joins TRBV6-1 to TRBJ2-4; TRBD1 matches 9 bases. Trimming at V came to 4 bases and at J to 2 bases, leaving 12 bases not matched to a gene. The CDR3 spans 18 residues. Germline CDR1 and CDR2: MNHNS and SASEGT. Here the CDR3 reads CASSAGTGLLLSKNIQYF. CDR3 bases: TGTGCCAGCAGTGCCGGGACAGGGCTCCTTCTGTCCAAAAACATTCAGTACTTC.

This rearrangement joins TRBV15 to TRBJ2-4; TRBD2 matches at 8 bases. This CDR3 has 15 amino acids. V was pared by 0 bases and J by 8 bases, with 6 bases of the junction left unmatched. Per germline, CDR1 LNHNV and CDR2 YYDKDF (reference sequence). The CDR3 is CATSRDGSGSYIQYF. Written as DNA, the CDR3 is TGTGCCACCAGCAGAGATGGAAGCGGGAGTTACATTCAGTACTTC. Based on the CDR3 plus reference TRBV15 and TRBJ2-4, the full variable domain is DAMVIQNPRYQVTQFGKPVTLSCSQTLNHNVMYWYQQKSSQAPKLLFHYYDKDFNNEADTPDNFQSRRPNTSFCFLDIRSPGLGDTAMYLCATSRDGSGSYIQYFGAGTRLSVL.

This clone has just a few counts. V usage is TRBV7-9 and J usage is TRBJ2-7; D possibly corresponds to TRBD2 (6 bases). The V and J ends lost 3 bases and 0 bases respectively, with 9 bases between them. The CDR3 contains 14 residues. Germline CDR1 SEHNR, CDR2 FQNEAQ (reference sequence). DNA for the CDR3: TGTGCCAGCAGCTTCCGGGAGTCCTCCTACGAGCAGTACTTC. It codes for CASSFRESSYEQYF.

V is TRBV19 and J is TRBJ2-2, with no clear D. Per germline, CDR1 LNHDA and CDR2 SQIVND (reference sequence). The CDR3 consists of 14 residues. Deletions cut 5 bases from V and 1 base from J, with 8 bases between. CDR3 protein: CASSPKENTGELFF. For the CDR3, the DNA is TGTGCCAGTAGTCCCAAGGAGAACACCGGGGAGCTGTTTTTT.

The chain couples TRBV30 to TRBJ2-1; unclear D gene. V dropped 0 bases and J dropped 8 bases, with 11 bases sitting between them. Germline CDR1 GTSNPN, CDR2 SVGIG (reference sequence). The CDR3 runs to 13 residues. The CDR3 sequence: CAWSVGALYEQFF. DNA for the CDR3: TGTGCCTGGAGTGTAGGAGCCTTGTATGAGCAGTTCTTC. Combining the CDR3 with reference TRBV30 and TRBJ2-1 gives the whole variable domain SQTIHQWPATLVQPVGSPLSLECTVEGTSNPNLYWYRQAAGRGLQLLFYSVGIGQISSEVPQNLSASRPQDRQFILSSKKLLLSDSGFYLCAWSVGALYEQFFGPGTRLTVL.

The chain is built from TRBV6-6 and TRBJ2-4; tentative D call: TRBD2 (5 bases). The V end was cut by 6 bases, the J end by 8 bases, with 20 bases between. The CDR3 covers 15 residues. Germline CDR1 reads MNHNY; CDR2 reads SVGAGI (reference sequence). In nucleotides, the CDR3 is TGTGCCAGCAGGTCCGGTCGAGGGCATCAGGACATTCAGTACTTC. It specifies CASRSGRGHQDIQYF.

This rearrangement joins TRBV2 to TRBJ2-2, with 15 bases that match TRBD2. V shed 6 bases and J 5 bases; nucleotides not matched to a gene: 10. CDR1 is SNHLY and CDR2 is FYNNEI in the germline V gene. CDR3 size: 18 residues. CDR3 DNA sequence: TGTGCCAGCAGCCTGAGGGGACTAGCGGGAGGCGGAACCGGGGAGCTGTTTTTT. Amino acid sequence: CASSLRGLAGGGTGELFF.

This clone is a singleton in its sample. This chain uses TRBV7-9 with TRBJ2-1, with 10 bases lining up with TRBD2. In germline, CDR1 is SEHNR, CDR2 FQNEAQ (reference sequence). This CDR3 is 15 amino acids long. V was pared by 5 bases and J by 6 bases, with 7 bases of the junction left unmatched. CDR3 protein: CASSPSGRGANEQFF. DNA of the CDR3: TGTGCCAGCAGCCCAAGCGGGAGGGGGGCCAATGAGCAGTTCTTC.

The chain employs TRBV5-1 and TRBJ2-3; 11 nucleotides align to TRBD2. J gave up 5 bases and V 0 bases, and 11 bases lay outside the gene matches. The CDR3 consists of 18 residues. Looked up from germline, CDR1 is SGHRS and CDR2 is YFSETQ. The CDR3 here is CASSLALRTSGFKDTQYF. CDR3 in DNA: TGCGCCAGCAGCTTGGCCCTCCGGACTAGCGGGTTTAAAGATACGCAGTATTTT.

The chain couples TRBV6-6 to TRBJ1-6, with 8 bases that match TRBD1. The CDR3 is 16 residues long. Germline CDR1 MNHNY, CDR2 SVGAGI (reference sequence). V shed 6 bases and J 9 bases; nucleotides not matched to a gene: 13. CDR3 protein: CASSPTDRGGGSPLHF. The CDR3 DNA reads TGTGCCAGCAGCCCCACCGACAGGGGAGGAGGTTCACCCCTCCACTTT.

DNA of the CDR3: TGTGCCAGCAGCACACCTCTAGCGGGAACTCTCAAGCAGTTCTTC. This sequence encodes CASSTPLAGTLKQFF. The rearrangement uses TRBV7-9 and TRBJ2-1; 9 bases are shared with TRBD2. CDR3 length: 15 amino acids. The junction had 13 bases not matched to a gene; V was cut back by 5 bases and J by 11 bases. The germline V gene has CDR1 SEHNR and CDR2 FQNEAQ (reference sequence).

This clone was seen once. J is TRBJ2-1 and V is TRBV10-1; 14 positions match TRBD2. From germline, CDR1 is WNHNN and CDR2 SYGVQD (reference sequence). The CDR3 sequence is 18 residues long. Trimming took 0 bases from V and 3 from J; bases not matched to a gene: 4. The CDR3 DNA follows: TGCGCCAGCAGTGAGTCGGGACTAGCGGGAGTGATCTACAATGAGCAGTTCTTC. Its protein is CASSESGLAGVIYNEQFF.

This chain joins TRBV13 and TRBJ1-3; D is ambiguous. Trimming cost V 2 bases and J 3 bases, with 17 bases left between them. The CDR3 runs to 17 residues. CDR1 and CDR2 (germline): PRHDT, FYEKMQ (reference sequence). CDR3: CASSLIGVGDGGNTIYF. The CDR3 nucleotides are TGTGCCAGCAGCTTAATTGGGGTCGGGGATGGTGGAAACACCATATATTTT.

This sequence joins TRBV18 and TRBJ2-1; 14 bases are a match to TRBD2. This CDR3 is built from 16 residues. Losses at the gene ends were 6 bases for V and 8 bases for J; bases not matched to a gene: 9. Germline V CDR1 and CDR2: KGHSH, LQKENI. In DNA form, the CDR3 reads TGTGCCAGCTCGCCTAGACTAGCGGGAGGGCAGTATGAGCAGTTCTTC. It specifies CASSPRLAGGQYEQFF.

V is TRBV28 and J is TRBJ1-2; D is unclear. Germline V gives CDR1 MDHEN, CDR2 SYDVKM. The V and J ends lost 2 bases and 13 bases respectively, with 14 bases between them. The length of the CDR3 is 12 residues. The CDR3 here is CASSLSLPRPTF. The CDR3 coding sequence is TGTGCCAGCAGTTTAAGTCTTCCCAGGCCCACCTTC.